Sequencing of this TCR beta chain was carried out in a study of CXCR3-negative and CXCR3-positive naive CD8 T cells. The overall study: About 150 million TRB reads in total, about 1.5 +/- 0.3 million per library.

UMI-labeled TRB cDNA libraries were prepared by 5' RACE. After re-calling the 5' RACE reads, TCRdb lists one entry per CDR3 protein, DNA absent. Its clone listing holds about 150,000 distinct CDR3 sequences. Overall study findings and caveats: Diversity was high in both naive subsets and much lower in memory cells. Comparison of naive subsets found surface CD5 to be comparable, and TCR strength was inferred on the basis of TRB CDR3 properties. Naive cells positive for CXCR3 carried more hydrophobic TRB CDR3s than CXCR3-negative ones.

About this clonotype itself: What it recognizes is unknown.

The authors gated naive CD8+ T cells as CD45RO-CCR7+CD27+CD95-. Per germline, CDR1 SGHNT and CDR2 YENEEA. The CDR3 is 17 amino acids. J is TRBJ1-4 and V is TRBV11-3. Sequenced input: naive CXCR3+ CD8+ T cells from blood. This sample's subset: CD45RO-CCR7+CD27+CD95- naive CD8+ T cells expressing CXCR3 (TNR3+). The sequence came from a human donor in good health. Some clones in this sample may be carry-over from other donors' samples. The CDR3 reads CASSLRGPSGTNEKLFF.